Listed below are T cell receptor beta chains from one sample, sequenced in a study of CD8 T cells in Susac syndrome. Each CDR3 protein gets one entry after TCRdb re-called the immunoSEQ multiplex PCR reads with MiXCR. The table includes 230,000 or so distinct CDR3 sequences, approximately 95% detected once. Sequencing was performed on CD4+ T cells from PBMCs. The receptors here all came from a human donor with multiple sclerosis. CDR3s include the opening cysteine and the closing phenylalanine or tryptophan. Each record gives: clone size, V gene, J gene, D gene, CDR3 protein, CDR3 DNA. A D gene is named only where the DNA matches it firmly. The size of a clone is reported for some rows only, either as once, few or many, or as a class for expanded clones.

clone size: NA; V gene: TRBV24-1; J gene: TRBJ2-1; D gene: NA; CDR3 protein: CATSDPGTHNEQFF; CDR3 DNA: TGTGCCACCAGTGATCCCGGGACACACAATGAGCAGTTCTTC
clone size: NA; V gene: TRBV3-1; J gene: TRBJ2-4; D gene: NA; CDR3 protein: CASGPVNIQYF; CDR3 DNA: TGTGCCAGCGGTCCAGTAAACATTCAGTACTTC
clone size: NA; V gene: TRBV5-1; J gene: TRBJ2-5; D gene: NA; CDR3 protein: CASSLAGSQETQYF; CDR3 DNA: TGCGCCAGCAGCTTAGCTGGCAGCCAAGAGACCCAGTACTTC
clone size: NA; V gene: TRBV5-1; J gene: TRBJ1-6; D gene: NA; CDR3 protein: CASSLGQNNSPLHF; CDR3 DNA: TGCGCCAGCAGCTTGGGACAGAATAATTCACCCCTCCACTTT
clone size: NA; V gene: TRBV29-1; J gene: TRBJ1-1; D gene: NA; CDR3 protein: CSVGLGGVGTEAFF; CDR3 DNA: TGCAGCGTTGGCCTCGGTGGGGTCGGAACTGAAGCTTTCTTT
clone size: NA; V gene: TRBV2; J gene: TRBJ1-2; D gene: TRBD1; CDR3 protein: CASSRDRAVANYGYTF; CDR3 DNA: TGTGCCAGCAGTCGGGACAGGGCAGTAGCTAACTATGGCTACACCTTC
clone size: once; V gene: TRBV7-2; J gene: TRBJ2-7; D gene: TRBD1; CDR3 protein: CASSPTGGYGEQYF; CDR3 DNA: TGTGCCAGCAGCCCGACAGGGGGCTACGGGGAGCAGTACTTC
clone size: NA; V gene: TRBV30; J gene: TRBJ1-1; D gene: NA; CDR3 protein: CAWSSTAPMNTEAFF; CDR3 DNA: TGTGCCTGGAGTAGCACAGCGCCCATGAACACTGAAGCTTTCTTT
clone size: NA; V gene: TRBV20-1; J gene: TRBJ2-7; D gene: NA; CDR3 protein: CSADSDDVSYEQYF; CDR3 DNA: TGCAGTGCCGATTCGGACGATGTTTCCTACGAGCAGTACTTC
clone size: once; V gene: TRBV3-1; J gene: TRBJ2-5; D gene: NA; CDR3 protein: CASSQGPLGQETQYF; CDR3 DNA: TGTGCCAGCAGCCAAGGTCCCCTCGGACAAGAGACCCAGTACTTC
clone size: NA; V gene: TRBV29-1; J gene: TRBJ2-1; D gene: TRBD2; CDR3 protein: CSVEPPLAGPYNEQFF; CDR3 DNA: TGCAGCGTCGAACCTCCACTAGCGGGCCCATACAATGAGCAGTTCTTC
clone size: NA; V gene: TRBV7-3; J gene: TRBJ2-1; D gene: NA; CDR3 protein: CASSYTGTTSNEQFF; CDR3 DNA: TGTGCCAGCAGCTATACCGGGACAACTAGCAATGAGCAGTTCTTC
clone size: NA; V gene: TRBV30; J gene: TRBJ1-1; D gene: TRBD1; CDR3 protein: CAWSRGPLSRNTEAFF; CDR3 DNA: TGTGCCTGGAGTAGGGGGCCGTTATCGAGAAACACTGAAGCTTTCTTT
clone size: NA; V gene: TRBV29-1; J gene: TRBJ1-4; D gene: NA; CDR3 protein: CSVEATGATNEKLFF; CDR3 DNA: TGCAGCGTGGAAGCCACCGGGGCAACTAATGAAAAACTGTTTTTT
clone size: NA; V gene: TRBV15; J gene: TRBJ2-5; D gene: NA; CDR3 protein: CATSRDVGKETQYF; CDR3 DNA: TGTGCCACCAGCAGAGATGTAGGCAAAGAGACCCAGTACTTC
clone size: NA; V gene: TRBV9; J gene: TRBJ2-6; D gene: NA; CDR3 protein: CASSVATGRQGNPGANVLTF; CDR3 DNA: TGTGCCAGCAGCGTAGCTACGGGACGGCAGGGGAATCCTGGGGCCAACGTCCTGACTTTC
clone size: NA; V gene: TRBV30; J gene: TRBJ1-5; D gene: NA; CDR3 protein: CAWSSRDNQPQHF; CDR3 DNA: TGTGCCTGGAGTTCCCGGGACAATCAGCCCCAGCATTTT
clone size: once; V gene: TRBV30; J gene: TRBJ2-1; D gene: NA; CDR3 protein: CAWVTSSYNEQFF; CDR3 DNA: TGTGCCTGGGTGACAAGCTCCTACAATGAGCAGTTCTTC
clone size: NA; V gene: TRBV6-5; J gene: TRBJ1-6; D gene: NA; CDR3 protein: CATRRSGEGSSPLHF; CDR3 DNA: TGTGCCACAAGAAGGTCGGGAGAGGGTAGTTCACCCCTCCACTTT
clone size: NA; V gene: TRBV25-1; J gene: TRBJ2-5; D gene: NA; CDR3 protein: CASSEYLGVAETQYF; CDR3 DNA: TGTGCCAGCAGTGAATATCTAGGGGTTGCAGAGACCCAGTACTTC
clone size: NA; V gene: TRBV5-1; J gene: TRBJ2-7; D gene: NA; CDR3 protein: CASSSRQVRYEQYF; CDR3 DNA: TGCGCCAGCAGCTCCCGACAGGTCCGCTACGAGCAGTACTTC
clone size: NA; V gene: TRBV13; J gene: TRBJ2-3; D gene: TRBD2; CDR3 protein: CASSYRTSASTDTQYF; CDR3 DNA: TGTGCCAGCAGCTACCGGACTAGCGCAAGCACAGATACGCAGTATTTT